Sequencing of this T cell receptor (beta chain) was carried out in a study of blood T cell repertoires in COVID-19 (dated by TCRdb to the early 2020s). With regard to the full study: The collaborator samples originated in the United States, Italy and Spain and spanned the acute and convalescent phases of COVID-19. Deeply sampled blood TCRbeta repertoires from subjects exposed to, actively infected with, or recovered from COVID-19 were included in the dataset. Samples came from the ongoing ImmuneRACE study (first 160 participants) plus 1,254 subjects from 6 global collaborators. The repertoires were made available in a free public database intended to serve as a resource for research on the immune response to SARS-CoV-2. The material from the prospective study consisted of cDNA or gDNA derived from T cells, B-cell-depleted T cells, or PBMCs. Where HLA class I and class II types were available, the types were taken from metadata supplied by the sample provider, not from assay-based typing. Sample metadata almost always included a de-identified subject ID, COVID-19 status, age in years and sex. The study at large found these results: How much clinical and demographic metadata was included differed by source and by participant, and the metadata was provided uncurated.

From the germline V gene, CDR1 is ENHRY and CDR2 is SYGVKD. V and J lose 4 bases and 3 bases, and a span of 13 bases separates them. The CDR3 spans 14 residues, from the cysteine through the phenylalanine. Of the read, only the CDR3 DNA is kept; its 42 bases are in frame from base 1. Participants in the prospective study were aged about 18 to 95 years, lived in 20 to 25 United States geographic areas, and enrolled through a virtual design. To assign participants to cohorts, the prospective study relied on clinical history that participants themselves reported in a screening survey and a study questionnaire. Recovered participants in ImmuneRACE Cohort 3 were defined as having two consecutive negative NP/OP PCR tests, clearance from a healthcare professional, or resolution of symptoms. In the prospective study, whole blood, serum and a nasopharyngeal or oropharyngeal swab were collected from each participant by mobile phlebotomists. Participants in the prospective study had the option to provide additional blood draws and questionnaires over an approximately two-month period. Before DNA extraction, blood samples from the prospective study were shipped at room temperature or frozen.

To note about this clone: Its antigen has not been determined. There are no base qualities to consult, and no much larger clone falls within one base.

The immunoSEQ Assay, a bias-controlled multiplex PCR, was used to amplify TCRbeta CDR3 regions from genomic DNA. For the original study's pipeline: Nucleated cell counts per sample were estimated from amplification of reference gene primers within the assay. To quantify the absolute abundance of each unique TCRbeta CDR3 rearrangement, sequence reads were collapsed and filtered. For each sample, productive Simpson clonality was calculated as the square root of Simpson's diversity index across productive rearrangements. This is the immuneACCESS table as TCRdb keeps it, with only in-frame sequences that have V and J called. A part of the clones is gone; compared with another copy, unresolved V genes explain less than half, and the rest is unexplained. The V and J calls and clone size come from that table; D and trimming were worked out from the DNA. The sample table shows roughly 150,000 clones, and approximately 80% are seen once. The top ten hold roughly 8.6% of the sample.

The rearranged segments are TRBV10-3 and TRBJ2-7; TRBD1 is possibly the D segment (6 matching bases). The clonotype comes from a woman aged 45 to 65 who had recovered from COVID-19. Sequencing was performed on PBMCs or T cells enriched from blood (not recorded which). The DNA is TGTGCCATCAGTGGAGGGGGAACCCACTACGAGCAGTACTTC. It translates as CAISGGGTHYEQYF.